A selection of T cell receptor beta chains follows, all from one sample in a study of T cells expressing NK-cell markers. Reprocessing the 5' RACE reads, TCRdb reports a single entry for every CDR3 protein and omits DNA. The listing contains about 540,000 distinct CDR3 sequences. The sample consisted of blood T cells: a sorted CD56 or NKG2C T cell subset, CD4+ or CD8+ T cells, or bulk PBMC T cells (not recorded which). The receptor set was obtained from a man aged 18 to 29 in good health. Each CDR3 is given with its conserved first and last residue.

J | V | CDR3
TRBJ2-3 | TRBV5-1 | CASSGGTSGTTDTQYF
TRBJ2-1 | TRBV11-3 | CASSLGGAQFF
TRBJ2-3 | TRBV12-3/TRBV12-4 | CATKGGSSGTTDTQYF
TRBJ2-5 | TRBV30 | CAWRRGQTQYF
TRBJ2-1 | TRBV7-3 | CASSPGTGEGNEQFF
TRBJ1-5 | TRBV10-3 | CAISEPTHSNQPQHF
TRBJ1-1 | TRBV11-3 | CASSLLRGWNTEAFF
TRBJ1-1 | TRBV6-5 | CASSYSGTGASEAFF
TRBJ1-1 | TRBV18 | CASSPRLDEAFF
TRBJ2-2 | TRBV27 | CASSLLSPRRGTGELFF
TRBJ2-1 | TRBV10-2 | CASLEGGGGSYNEQFF